This paragraph covers one TCR beta chain sequence. Two negative PCRs, clearance, or symptom resolution were required of recovered Cohort 3 donors. CDR1 and CDR2 (germline): SGDLS, YYNGEE. The CDR3 has 13 amino acids. V lost 0 bases, J lost 7 bases, and 3 bases stayed unmatched. The data are from a study of blood T cell repertoires in COVID-19. About the study: Collection of acute and convalescent COVID-19 samples took place in the United States, Italy and Spain.

Original analysis: From reference gene primer amplification, estimates of nucleated cell counts were derived. Sequenced by immunoSEQ multiplex PCR; TCRdb stores in-frame clones only, minus some. For V, J and clone size, that table is used; D and trimming come from the DNA. Found here are a few hundred thousand clones, 89% of them singletons; the top ten hold 9.5%. The TCR originated in a woman in her 40s who had recovered from COVID-19. Sequencing was done on a sample of PBMCs or T cells enriched from blood (not recorded which). The J gene is TRBJ2-7, the V gene TRBV9, with 8 nucleotides matching TRBD1. The CDR3: CASSVGTGIEQYF. The DNA of the CDR3 is TGTGCCAGCAGCGTAGGGACAGGGATAGAGCAGTACTTC. The whole variable domain, filled in from reference TRBV9 and TRBJ2-7, reads DSGVTQTPKHLITATGQRVTLRCSPRSGDLSVYWYQQSLDQGLQFLIQYYNGEERAKGNILERFSAQQFPDLHSELNLSSLELGDSALYFCASSVGTGIEQYFGPGTRLTVT.